The rows below give T cell receptor beta chains drawn from one sample of a study of control samples from healthy donors and cancer patients. Data came from immunoSEQ multiplex PCR; TCRdb stores just in-frame clones and leaves some out. The table records tens of thousands of clones, about 83% of them present only once. The sample comprised PBMCs. Receptors were obtained from an older woman with lung cancer. Both conserved end residues are part of each CDR3. D genes are given only for firm matches. The size field is filled for only some rows; it gives once, few, many or a size class.

TRBJ1-1 | NA | NA | TRBV18 | TGTGCCAGCTCACCAACAGGTTACACTGAAGCTTTCTTT | CASSPTGYTEAFF
TRBJ2-2 | NA | NA | TRBV7-2 | TGTGCCAGCAGCTTGAATGGGGGGATAGTCGGGGAGCTGTTTTTT | CASSLNGGIVGELFF
TRBJ2-7 | TRBD2 | NA | TRBV7-2 | TGTGCCAGCAGCTTAGGAGGCGGGAGTAGCTACGAGCAGTACTTC | CASSLGGGSSYEQYF
TRBJ2-7 | NA | once | TRBV6-5 | TGTGCCAGCAGTTACGGAGTCACCAGCTCCTACGAGCAGTACTTC | CASSYGVTSSYEQYF
TRBJ2-5 | NA | NA | TRBV10-3 | TGTGCCATCAGCAAACAGGATATAGGAGAGACCCAGTACTTC | CAISKQDIGETQYF
TRBJ1-1 | NA | NA | TRBV10-3 | TGTGCCATCAGTGGACAGTTGAACACTGAAGCTTTCTTT | CAISGQLNTEAFF
TRBJ1-1 | TRBD1 | once | TRBV4-3 | TGCGCCAGCAGCCAAGGGAGGACAGGGCTTACTGAAGCTTTCTTT | CASSQGRTGLTEAFF
TRBJ2-1 | NA | NA | TRBV10-2 | TGCGCCAGCAGTGAATCGGGCGGGGGGACAGGATGGGGCAATGAGCAGTTCTTC | CASSESGGGTGWGNEQFF
TRBJ1-5 | NA | once | TRBV3-1/TRBV3-2 | TGTGCCAGCAGCCAACGGAGGACAGCTCATCAGCCCCAGCATTTT | CASSQRRTAHQPQHF
TRBJ2-3 | NA | NA | TRBV6-5 | TGTGCCAGCAGGGCGGGCCTCATTGATACGCAGTATTTT | CASRAGLIDTQYF
TRBJ1-2 | TRBD1 | NA | TRBV6-5 | TGTGCCAGCATAGGAGACAGGGGAGGCTATGGCTACACCTTC | CASIGDRGGYGYTF
TRBJ2-3 | NA | NA | TRBV6-6 | TGTGCCAGCAGTTGGGGGGAGGGGGATAAGGATACGCAGTATTTT | CASSWGEGDKDTQYF
TRBJ2-3 | NA | NA | TRBV12-3/TRBV12-4 | TGTGCCAGCAGTTATGCGGACACGCAGTATTTT | CASSYADTQYF
TRBJ2-2 | NA | once | TRBV11-3 | TGTGCCAGCAGCTTAGCCAGTCAGGGCACCGGGGAGCTGTTTTTT | CASSLASQGTGELFF
TRBJ2-1 | NA | NA | TRBV6-6 | TGTGCCAGCAGTGATGGAAGCGTGCAGTTCTTC | CASSDGSVQFF
TRBJ1-4 | NA | few | TRBV6-5 | TGTGCCAGCAGTTACTCTGTGGCTATTAATGAAAAACTGTTTTTT | CASSYSVAINEKLFF
TRBJ2-2 | TRBD1 | NA | TRBV12-3/TRBV12-4 | TGTGCCAGCAGTTCCGGGACAGAGGAGCTGTTTTTT | CASSSGTEELFF
TRBJ1-3 | NA | NA | TRBV14 | TGTGCCAGCAGCCAAGGGTGGTGGCCAGGAAACACCATATATTTT | CASSQGWWPGNTIYF
TRBJ2-3 | NA | NA | TRBV2 | TGTGCCAGCAGTGGCGAGGGGAATACGCAGTATTTT | CASSGEGNTQYF
TRBJ1-5 | NA | NA | TRBV7-9 | TGTGCCAGCAGCTCTACCGGGGGTCAGCCCCAGCATTTT | CASSSTGGQPQHF
TRBJ1-1 | NA | NA | TRBV5-5 | TGTGCCAGCAGCTTGGAGGGCGGGGGGGTGAACACTGAAGCTTTCTTT | CASSLEGGGVNTEAFF
TRBJ1-2 | NA | once | TRBV5-6 | TGTGCCAGCAGCCGGTTAAGGGGATATGGCTACACCTTC | CASSRLRGYGYTF
TRBJ1-5 | NA | NA | TRBV2 | TGTGCCAGCAGTGGTCGAACAGGGTATGAACAGCCCCAGCATTTT | CASSGRTGYEQPQHF
TRBJ2-7 | NA | NA | TRBV2 | TGTGCCAGCACTACACAGACATCCTCCTACGAGCAGTACTTC | CASTTQTSSYEQYF
TRBJ1-4 | TRBD1 | NA | TRBV10-2 | TGCGCCAGCAAGAGACAGGGGCGGATAGTCACTAATGAAAAACTGTTTTTT | CASKRQGRIVTNEKLFF
TRBJ2-2 | NA | NA | TRBV27 | TGTGCCAGCAGCCTGATAAAGCGTGGCGAGCTGTTTTTT | CASSLIKRGELFF
TRBJ1-1 | NA | NA | TRBV4-3 | TGCGCCAGCAGCCCCGATGCGGTCACTGAAGCTTTCTTT | CASSPDAVTEAFF
TRBJ1-1 | TRBD1 | NA | TRBV18 | TGTGCCAGCTCACCAATCCGGGACAGGGTAAAGAACACTGAAGCTTTCTTT | CASSPIRDRVKNTEAFF